This T cell receptor beta chain came from a study of blood T cell repertoires in COVID-19. Study-level information: The United States, Italy and Spain provided the acute and convalescent COVID-19 samples. T cells, B-cell-depleted T cells, or PBMCs supplied cDNA or gDNA.

Clones were read by immunoSEQ multiplex PCR, and TCRdb kept only the in-frame ones, dropping some. This repertoire shows 91,000 or so clones, almost 85% found once; its top ten account for around 7%. The CDR3 runs to 15 residues. V lost 5 bases and J 1 base, leaving 16 bases between the germline ends. Germline CDR1 and CDR2: SQVTM and ANQGSEA. The rearrangement links TRBV29-1 to TRBJ2-3; a weak D match, TRBD2 (7 bases). The sequence was collected from a man in his fifties with active or convalescent COVID-19. Sequenced input: peripheral blood. The CDR3 sequence: CSVRGGRSGTDTQYF. CDR3 DNA: TGCAGCGTTAGGGGGGGGCGCTCGGGCACAGATACGCAGTATTTT.